This TCR beta chain was sequenced in a study of blood T cell repertoires in COVID-19. The overall study: Sites across the United States, Italy and Spain contributed samples from acute and convalescent COVID-19. PBMCs, B-cell-depleted T cells, or T cells provided the cDNA or gDNA that made up the material.

V lost 6 bases and J 0 bases, leaving 15 bases between the germline ends. Germline values: CDR1 MNHEY, CDR2 SVGEGT. The CDR3 runs to 16 residues. In the source study's methods: Estimation of nucleated cell counts was performed using reference gene primer amplification. The data were produced by immunoSEQ multiplex PCR, yet TCRdb's version contains in-frame clones alone and is incomplete. The V and J calls and clone size are taken from that table; D and trimming were inferred from the DNA. The data show some 210,000 clones, approximately 90% seen once. Seattle's cohort entered during active infection and was followed longitudinally.

The sequence came from a man aged 55 to 70 with COVID-19, enrolled during active disease. Sequenced input: peripheral blood. The chain has TRBV6-2 or TRBV6-3 and TRBJ2-1; D is unresolved. The CDR3 is CASSSRSASSYNEQFF. The CDR3 DNA sequence: TGTGCCAGCAGCTCCCGGAGTGCGAGCTCCTACAATGAGCAGTTCTTC.